The clone carrying this T cell receptor (beta chain) was seen only a few times. Its antigen is as yet unknown. Germline V gene data show CDR1 as MNHEY and CDR2 as SVGAGI. There are 17 residues in the CDR3. Trimming stripped 2 bases from V and 1 base from J, with 17 bases between. This entry is derived from a study of CD8 T cells in ankylosing spondylitis. Generation of TCR beta libraries employed quantitative 5'-RACE incorporating molecular barcodes. Each CDR3 protein is one row after TCRdb ran MiXCR on the 5' RACE reads. The table lists some 840,000 distinct CDR3 sequences, over 9.5% of them singletons. Overall study findings and caveats: Ankylosing spondylitis blood appeared to be characterized by a TCR beta motif of roughly eight highly homologous variants.

The chain is built from TRBV6-5 and TRBJ1-2, with no clear D. This TCR derives from a male donor with ankylosing spondylitis. The specimen was blood, either unsorted or a sorted T cell fraction (not recorded which). This chain's CDR3 is CASSYGQNPFINYGYTF. The CDR3 coding sequence is TGTGCCAGCAGTTACGGGCAGAATCCCTTTATTAACTATGGCTACACCTTC.